The sample holds a few counts of the clone carrying this TCR beta chain. These data come from a study of CD4 and CD8 cells across lung adenocarcinoma regions. TCRdb ran MiXCR on the PCR reads and lists one entry per CDR3 protein. The table lists about 12,000 distinct CDR3 sequences, approximately 57% of them singletons. This clonotype was obtained from a female donor with lung adenocarcinoma. The CD4 and CD8 labels of this study may be unreliable. Sequenced material: CD8+ T cells from the center of a lung tumor.

DNA for the CDR3: TGTGCCAGCAGTGATCGGACTAAGCAGTTCTTC. Translating gives CASSDRTKQFF. The genes are TRBV6-1 and TRBJ2-1; D might be TRBD2 (6 bases). The V gene's germline CDR1 is MNHNS and CDR2 SASEGT. V lost 3 bases to trimming and J lost 11 bases, with 8 bases between them. This CDR3 region has 11 residues.